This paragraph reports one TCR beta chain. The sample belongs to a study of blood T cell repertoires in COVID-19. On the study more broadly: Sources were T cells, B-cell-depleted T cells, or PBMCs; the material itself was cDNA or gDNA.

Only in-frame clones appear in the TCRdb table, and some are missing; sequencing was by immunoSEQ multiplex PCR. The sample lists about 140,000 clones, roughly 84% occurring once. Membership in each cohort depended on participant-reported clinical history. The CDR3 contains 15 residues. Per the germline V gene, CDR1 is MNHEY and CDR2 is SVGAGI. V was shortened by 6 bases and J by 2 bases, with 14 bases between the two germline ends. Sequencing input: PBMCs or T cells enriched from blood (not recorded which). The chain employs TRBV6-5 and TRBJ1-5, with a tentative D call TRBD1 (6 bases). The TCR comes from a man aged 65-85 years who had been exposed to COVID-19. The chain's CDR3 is CASRTTGIGNQPQHF. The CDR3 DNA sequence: TGTGCCAGCAGGACTACAGGGATTGGCAATCAGCCCCAGCATTTT.